A selection of T cell receptor beta chains follows, all from one sample in a study of blood T cell repertoires in COVID-19. Data came from immunoSEQ multiplex PCR; TCRdb stores just in-frame clones and leaves some out. The sample includes 100,000 to 120,000 clones, roughly 80% of them seen just once. The specimen was peripheral blood. The origin of the receptors is a man over 45 with acute or convalescent COVID-19. Both conserved end residues are part of each CDR3.

J: TRBJ1-1
V: TRBV6-6
CDR3: CASSYPEQGTEAFF

J: TRBJ1-1
V: TRBV7-9
CDR3: CASNSPLGLAAFF

J: TRBJ1-1
V: TRBV6-5
CDR3: CASSYRRGWTTEAFF

J: TRBJ2-1
V: TRBV28
CDR3: CASSQDQLAGALIADEQFF

J: TRBJ1-5
V: TRBV24-1
CDR3: CATSLRGSNQPQHF

J: TRBJ2-1
V: TRBV3-1/TRBV3-2
CDR3: CASSQLSGGADEQFF

J: TRBJ1-2
V: TRBV3-1/TRBV3-2
CDR3: CASSSSTGSYGYTF

J: TRBJ2-3
V: TRBV7-2
CDR3: CASSLGLTDTQYF

J: TRBJ1-4
V: TRBV11-2
CDR3: CASSLVIRGPDYKKLFF

J: TRBJ1-1
V: TRBV7-2
CDR3: CASSVDERTEAFF

J: TRBJ2-1
V: TRBV19
CDR3: CASSETSGGSSSYNEQFF

J: TRBJ1-2
V: TRBV19
CDR3: CASSQQGRANYGYTF

J: TRBJ2-1
V: TRBV4-1
CDR3: CASSPRLAGGYNEQFF

J: TRBJ1-1
V: TRBV28
CDR3: CASSRTGSTEAFF

J: TRBJ2-7
V: TRBV28
CDR3: CASSPNSLITLYEQYF

J: TRBJ2-2
V: TRBV28
CDR3: CASSLGNRGTGELFF

J: TRBJ2-1
V: TRBV19
CDR3: CASSIVLLAGAVLNEQFF

J: TRBJ2-7
V: TRBV10-2
CDR3: CASRGLAGASYEQYF

J: TRBJ1-2
V: TRBV2
CDR3: CASSGLIGYTF

J: TRBJ1-3
V: TRBV10-1
CDR3: CASSDRRASGNTIYF

J: TRBJ1-5
V: TRBV11-2
CDR3: CASSLDGQYNQPQHF

J: TRBJ2-5
V: TRBV5-4
CDR3: CASSLSYREETQYF

J: TRBJ1-1
V: TRBV11-2
CDR3: CASSLRAGTGTTEAFF